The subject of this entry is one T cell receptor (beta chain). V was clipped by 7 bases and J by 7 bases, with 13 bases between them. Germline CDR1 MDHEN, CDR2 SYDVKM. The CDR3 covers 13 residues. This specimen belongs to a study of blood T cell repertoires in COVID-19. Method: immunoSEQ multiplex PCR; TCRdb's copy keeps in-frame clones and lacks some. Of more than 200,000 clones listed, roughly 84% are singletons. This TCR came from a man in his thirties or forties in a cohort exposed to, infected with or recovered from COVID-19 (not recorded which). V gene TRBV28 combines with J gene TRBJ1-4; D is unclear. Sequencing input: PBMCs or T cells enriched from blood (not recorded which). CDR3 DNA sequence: TGTGCCAGCATTCGCAGTCCGGGTGAAAAACTGTTTTTT. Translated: CASIRSPGEKLFF.